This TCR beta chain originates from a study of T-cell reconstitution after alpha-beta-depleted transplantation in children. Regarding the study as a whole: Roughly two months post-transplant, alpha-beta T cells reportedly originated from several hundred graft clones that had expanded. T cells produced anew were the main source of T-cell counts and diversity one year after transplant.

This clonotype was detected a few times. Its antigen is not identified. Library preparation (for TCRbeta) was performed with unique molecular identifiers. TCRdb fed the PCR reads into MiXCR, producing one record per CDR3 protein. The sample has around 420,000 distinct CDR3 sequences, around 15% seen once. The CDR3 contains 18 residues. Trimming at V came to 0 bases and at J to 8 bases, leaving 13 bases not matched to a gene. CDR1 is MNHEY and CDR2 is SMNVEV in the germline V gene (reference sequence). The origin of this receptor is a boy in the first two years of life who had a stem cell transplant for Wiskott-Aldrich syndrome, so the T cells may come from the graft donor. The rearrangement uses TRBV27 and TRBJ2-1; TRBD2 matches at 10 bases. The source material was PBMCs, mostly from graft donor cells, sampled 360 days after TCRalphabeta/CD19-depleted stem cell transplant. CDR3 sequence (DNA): TGTGCCAGCAGTTTATCTCGGCTAGCGGGAGCTCCGGGGGATGAGCAGTTCTTC. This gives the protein CASSLSRLAGAPGDEQFF.